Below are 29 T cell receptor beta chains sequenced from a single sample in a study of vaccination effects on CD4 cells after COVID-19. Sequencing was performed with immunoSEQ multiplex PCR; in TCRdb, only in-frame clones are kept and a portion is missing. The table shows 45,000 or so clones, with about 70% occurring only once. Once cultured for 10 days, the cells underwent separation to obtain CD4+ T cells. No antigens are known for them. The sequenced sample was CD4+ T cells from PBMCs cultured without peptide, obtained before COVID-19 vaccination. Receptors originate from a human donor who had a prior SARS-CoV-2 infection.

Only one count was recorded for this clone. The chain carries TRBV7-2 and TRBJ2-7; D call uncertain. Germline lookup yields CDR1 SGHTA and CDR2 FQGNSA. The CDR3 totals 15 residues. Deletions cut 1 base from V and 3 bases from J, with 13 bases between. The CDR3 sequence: CASSLVSASYYEQYF. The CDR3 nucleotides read TGTGCCAGCAGCTTAGTCTCAGCCTCATACTACGAGCAGTACTTC.

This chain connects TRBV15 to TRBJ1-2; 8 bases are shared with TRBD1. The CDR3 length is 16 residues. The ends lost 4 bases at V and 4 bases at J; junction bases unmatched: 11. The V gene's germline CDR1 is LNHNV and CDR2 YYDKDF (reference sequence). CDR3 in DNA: TGTGCCACCAGCAAACGAAGTGGACAGGGAGTCTATGGCTACACCTTC. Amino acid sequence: CATSKRSGQGVYGYTF. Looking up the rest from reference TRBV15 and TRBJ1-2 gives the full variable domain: DAMVIQNPRYQVTQFGKPVTLSCSQTLNHNVMYWYQQKSSQAPKLLFHYYDKDFNNEADTPDNFQSRRPNTSFCFLDIRSPGLGDTAMYLCATSKRSGQGVYGYTFGSGTRLTVV.

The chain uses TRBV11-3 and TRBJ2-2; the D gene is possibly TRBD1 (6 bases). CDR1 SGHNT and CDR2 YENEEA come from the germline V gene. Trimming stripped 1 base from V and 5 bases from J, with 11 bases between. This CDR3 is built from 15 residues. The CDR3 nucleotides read TGTGCCAGCAGCTTAGGGGGACACAGGACCGGGGAGCTGTTTTTT. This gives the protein CASSLGGHRTGELFF.

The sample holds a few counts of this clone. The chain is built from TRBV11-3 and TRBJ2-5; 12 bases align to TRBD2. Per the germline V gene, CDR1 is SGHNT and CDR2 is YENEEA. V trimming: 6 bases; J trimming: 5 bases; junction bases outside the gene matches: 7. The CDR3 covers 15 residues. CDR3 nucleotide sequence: TGTGCCAGCAGTTCCGGACTAGCGGGATTGGAGACCCAGTACTTC. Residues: CASSSGLAGLETQYF.

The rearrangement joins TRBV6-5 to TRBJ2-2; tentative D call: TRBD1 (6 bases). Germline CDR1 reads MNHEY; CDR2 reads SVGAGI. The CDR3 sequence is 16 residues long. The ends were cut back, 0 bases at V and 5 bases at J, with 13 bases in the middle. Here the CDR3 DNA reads TGTGCCAGCAGTTACTCGATAGGGACACCTACCGGGGAGCTGTTTTTT. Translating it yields CASSYSIGTPTGELFF.

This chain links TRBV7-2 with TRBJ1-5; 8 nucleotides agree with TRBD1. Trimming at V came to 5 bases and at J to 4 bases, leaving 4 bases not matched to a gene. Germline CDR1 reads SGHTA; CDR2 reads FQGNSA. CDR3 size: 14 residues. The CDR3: CASSLRQGNQPQHF. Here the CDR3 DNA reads TGTGCCAGCAGCCTTAGACAGGGGAATCAGCCCCAGCATTTT. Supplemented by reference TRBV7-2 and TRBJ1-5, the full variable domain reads GAGVSQSPSNKVTEKGKDVELRCDPISGHTALYWYRQSLGQGLEFLIYFQGNSAPDKSGLPSDRFSAERTGGSVSTLTIQRTQQEDSAVYLCASSLRQGNQPQHFGDGTRLSIL.

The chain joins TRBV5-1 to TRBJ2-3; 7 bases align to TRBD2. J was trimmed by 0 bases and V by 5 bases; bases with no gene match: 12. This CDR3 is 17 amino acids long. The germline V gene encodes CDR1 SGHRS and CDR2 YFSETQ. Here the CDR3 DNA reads TGCGCCAGCAGAATCCCTCTCAGCGGGGCCAGCACAGATACGCAGTATTTT. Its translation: CASRIPLSGASTDTQYF.

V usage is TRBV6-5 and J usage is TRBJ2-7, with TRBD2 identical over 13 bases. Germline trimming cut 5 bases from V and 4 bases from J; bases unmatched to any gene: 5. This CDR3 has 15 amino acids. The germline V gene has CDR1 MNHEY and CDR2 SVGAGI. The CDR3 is CASSRGLAGEYEQYF. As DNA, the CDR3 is TGTGCCAGCAGTAGAGGACTAGCGGGAGAGTACGAGCAGTACTTC.

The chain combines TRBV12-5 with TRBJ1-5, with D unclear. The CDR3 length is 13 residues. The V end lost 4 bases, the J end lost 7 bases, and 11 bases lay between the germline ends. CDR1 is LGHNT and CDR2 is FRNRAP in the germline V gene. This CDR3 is CASGSERVQPQHF. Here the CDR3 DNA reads TGTGCTAGTGGTTCAGAAAGGGTCCAGCCCCAGCATTTT.

This chain's CDR3 is CASSDPLKHGLYNEQFF. CDR3 bases: TGTGCCAGCAGTGACCCCCTCAAGCACGGACTCTACAATGAGCAGTTCTTC. J is TRBJ2-1 and V is TRBV25-1, with a possible D match to TRBD2 (5 bases). The CDR3 totals 17 residues. Germline V gene lookup returns CDR1 MGHDK and CDR2 SYGVNS. Trimming removed 3 bases at V and 3 bases at J, with 18 bases between.

The DNA of the CDR3 is TGCGCCAGCAGCTTGGTCGGGACCTACACCGGGGAGCTGTTTTTT. Encoded protein: CASSLVGTYTGELFF. The V gene is TRBV5-1, the J gene TRBJ2-2, with D perhaps being TRBD1 or TRBD2 (5 bases each). Germline V lookup: CDR1 SGHRS, CDR2 YFSETQ. V dropped 0 bases and J dropped 3 bases, with 9 bases sitting between them. The CDR3 contains 15 residues.

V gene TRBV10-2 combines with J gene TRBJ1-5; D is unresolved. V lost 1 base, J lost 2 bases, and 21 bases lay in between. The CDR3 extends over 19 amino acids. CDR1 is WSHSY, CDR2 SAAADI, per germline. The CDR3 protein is CASSEWAGNLLGRNQPQHF. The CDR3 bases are TGCGCCAGCAGTGAGTGGGCCGGGAACCTATTGGGTCGCAATCAGCCCCAGCATTTT.

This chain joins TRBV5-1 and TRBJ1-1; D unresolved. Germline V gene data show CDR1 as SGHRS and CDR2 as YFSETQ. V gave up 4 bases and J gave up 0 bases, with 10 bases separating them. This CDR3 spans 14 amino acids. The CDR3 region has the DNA TGCGCCAGCAGCCCGGACCCAATGAACACTGAAGCTTTCTTT. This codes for CASSPDPMNTEAFF.

The CDR3 loop reads CSVDWWDRPSTDTQYF. CDR3 DNA: TGCAGCGTTGATTGGTGGGACAGGCCCAGCACAGATACGCAGTATTTT. V gene TRBV29-1 combines with J gene TRBJ2-3; 8 bases are shared with TRBD1. V was pared by 3 bases and J by 0 bases, with 8 bases of the junction left unmatched. There are 16 residues in the CDR3. Germline V gene sequence: CDR1 SQVTM, CDR2 ANQGSEA.

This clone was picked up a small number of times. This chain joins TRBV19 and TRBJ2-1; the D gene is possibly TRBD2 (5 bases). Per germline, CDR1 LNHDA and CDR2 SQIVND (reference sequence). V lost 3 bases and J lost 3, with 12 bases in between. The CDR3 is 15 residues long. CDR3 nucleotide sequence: TGTGCCAGTAGTATCGTGGTTAGCGACTACAATGAGCAGTTCTTC. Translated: CASSIVVSDYNEQFF.

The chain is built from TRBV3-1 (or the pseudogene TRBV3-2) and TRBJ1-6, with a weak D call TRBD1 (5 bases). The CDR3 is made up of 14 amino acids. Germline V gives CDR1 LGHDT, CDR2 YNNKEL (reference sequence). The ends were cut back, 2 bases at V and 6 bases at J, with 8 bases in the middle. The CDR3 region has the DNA TGTGCCAGCAGCCAAAGGGGAATTAATTCACCCCTCCACTTT. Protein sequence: CASSQRGINSPLHF.

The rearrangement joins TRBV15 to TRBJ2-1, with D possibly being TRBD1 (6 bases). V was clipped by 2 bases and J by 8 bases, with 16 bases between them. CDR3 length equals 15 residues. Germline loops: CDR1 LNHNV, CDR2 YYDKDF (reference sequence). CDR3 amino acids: CATSRRAGAGDEQFF. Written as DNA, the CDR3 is TGTGCCACCAGCAGACGTGCCGGTGCAGGGGATGAGCAGTTCTTC.

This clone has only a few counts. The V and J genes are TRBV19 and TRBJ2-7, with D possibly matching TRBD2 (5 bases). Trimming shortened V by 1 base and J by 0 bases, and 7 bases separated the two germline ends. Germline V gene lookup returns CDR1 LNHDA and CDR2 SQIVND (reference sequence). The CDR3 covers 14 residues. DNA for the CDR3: TGTGCCAGTAGTATAGGCGGGTCCTCCTACGAGCAGTACTTC. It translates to CASSIGGSSYEQYF.

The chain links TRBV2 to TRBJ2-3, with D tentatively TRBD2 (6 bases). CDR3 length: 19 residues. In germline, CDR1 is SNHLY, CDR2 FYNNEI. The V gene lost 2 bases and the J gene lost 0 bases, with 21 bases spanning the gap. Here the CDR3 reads CASSETVVGGTLSTDTQYF. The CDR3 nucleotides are TGTGCCAGCAGTGAAACGGTAGTGGGGGGAACGCTCAGCACAGATACGCAGTATTTT.

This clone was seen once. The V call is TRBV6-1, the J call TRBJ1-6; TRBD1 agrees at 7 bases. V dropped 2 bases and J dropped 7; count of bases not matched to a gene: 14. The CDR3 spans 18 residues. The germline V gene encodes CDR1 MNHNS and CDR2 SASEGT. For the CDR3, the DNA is TGTGCCAGCAGTGAAATACAGAACTGGGACAGCCTAAATTCACCCCTCCACTTT. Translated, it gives CASSEIQNWDSLNSPLHF.

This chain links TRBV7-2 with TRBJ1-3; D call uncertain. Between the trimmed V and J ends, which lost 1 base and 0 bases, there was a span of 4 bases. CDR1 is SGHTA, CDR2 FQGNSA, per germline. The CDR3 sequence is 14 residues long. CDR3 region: CASSLVSSGNTIYF. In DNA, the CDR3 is TGTGCCAGCAGCTTAGTCTCCTCTGGAAACACCATATATTTT.

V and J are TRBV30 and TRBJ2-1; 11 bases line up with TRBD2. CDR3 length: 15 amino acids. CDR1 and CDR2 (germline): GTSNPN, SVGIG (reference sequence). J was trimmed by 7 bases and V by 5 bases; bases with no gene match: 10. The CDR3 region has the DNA TGTGCCTGGGCCGTACTAGCGGGAGTTTTGAATGAGCAGTTCTTC. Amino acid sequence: CAWAVLAGVLNEQFF.

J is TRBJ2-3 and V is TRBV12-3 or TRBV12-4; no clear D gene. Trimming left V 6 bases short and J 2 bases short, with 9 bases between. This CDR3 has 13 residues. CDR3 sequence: CASSRWYTDTQYF. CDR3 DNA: TGTGCCAGCAGCCGATGGTACACAGATACGCAGTATTTT.

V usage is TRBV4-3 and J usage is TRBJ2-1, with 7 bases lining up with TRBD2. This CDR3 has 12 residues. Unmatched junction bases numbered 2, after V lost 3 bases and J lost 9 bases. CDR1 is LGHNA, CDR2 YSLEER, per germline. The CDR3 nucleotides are TGCGCCAGCAGCCACGGACTAGGTGAGCAGTTCTTC. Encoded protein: CASSHGLGEQFF.

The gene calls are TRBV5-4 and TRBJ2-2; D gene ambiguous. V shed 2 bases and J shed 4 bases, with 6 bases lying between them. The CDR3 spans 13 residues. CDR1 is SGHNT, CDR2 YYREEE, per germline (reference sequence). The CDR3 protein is CASSFRVTGELFF. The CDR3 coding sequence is TGTGCCAGCAGCTTCCGGGTCACCGGGGAGCTGTTTTTT.

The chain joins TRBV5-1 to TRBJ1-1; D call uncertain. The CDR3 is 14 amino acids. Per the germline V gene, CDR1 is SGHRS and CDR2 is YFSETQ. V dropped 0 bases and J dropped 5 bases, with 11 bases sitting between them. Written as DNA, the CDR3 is TGCGCCAGCAGCTTGGATAGGATGGATACTGAAGCTTTCTTT. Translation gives CASSLDRMDTEAFF.

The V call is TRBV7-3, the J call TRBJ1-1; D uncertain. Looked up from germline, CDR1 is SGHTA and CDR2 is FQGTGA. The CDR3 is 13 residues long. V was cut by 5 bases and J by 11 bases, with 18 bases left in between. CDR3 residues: CASSTGPLTGAFF. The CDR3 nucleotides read TGTGCCAGCAGCACCGGACCACTAACGGGTGCTTTCTTT. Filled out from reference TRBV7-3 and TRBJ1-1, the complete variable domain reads GAGVSQTPSNKVTEKGKYVELRCDPISGHTALYWYRQSLGQGPEFLIYFQGTGAADDSGLPNDRFFAVRPEGSVSTLKIQRTERGDSAVYLCASSTGPLTGAFFGQGTRLTVV.

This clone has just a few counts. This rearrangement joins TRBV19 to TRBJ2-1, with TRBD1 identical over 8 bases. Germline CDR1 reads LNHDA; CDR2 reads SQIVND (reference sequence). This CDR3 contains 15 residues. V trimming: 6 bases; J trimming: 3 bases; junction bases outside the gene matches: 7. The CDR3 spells CASRPTGTGYNEQFF. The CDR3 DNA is TGTGCCAGTAGACCTACCGGGACAGGCTACAATGAGCAGTTCTTC.

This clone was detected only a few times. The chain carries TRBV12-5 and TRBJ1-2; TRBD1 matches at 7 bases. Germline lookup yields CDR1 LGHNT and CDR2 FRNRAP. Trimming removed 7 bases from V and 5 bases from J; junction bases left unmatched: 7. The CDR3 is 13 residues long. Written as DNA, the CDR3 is TGTGCTAGTGTAAGGGACAGTGGTTATGGCTACACCTTC. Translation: CASVRDSGYGYTF.